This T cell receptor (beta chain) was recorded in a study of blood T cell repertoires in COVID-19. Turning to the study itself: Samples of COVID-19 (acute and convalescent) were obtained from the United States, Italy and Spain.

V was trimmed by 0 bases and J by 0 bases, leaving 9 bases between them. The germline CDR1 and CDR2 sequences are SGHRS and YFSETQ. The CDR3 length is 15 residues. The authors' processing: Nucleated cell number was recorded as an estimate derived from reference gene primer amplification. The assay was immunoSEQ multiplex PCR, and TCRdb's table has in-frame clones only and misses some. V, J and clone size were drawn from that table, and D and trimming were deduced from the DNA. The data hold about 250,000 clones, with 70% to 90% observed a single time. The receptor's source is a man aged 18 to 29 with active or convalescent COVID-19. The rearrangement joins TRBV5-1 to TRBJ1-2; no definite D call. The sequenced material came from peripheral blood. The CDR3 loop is CASSLEPNSNYGYTF. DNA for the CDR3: TGCGCCAGCAGCTTGGAACCGAACTCTAACTATGGCTACACCTTC.